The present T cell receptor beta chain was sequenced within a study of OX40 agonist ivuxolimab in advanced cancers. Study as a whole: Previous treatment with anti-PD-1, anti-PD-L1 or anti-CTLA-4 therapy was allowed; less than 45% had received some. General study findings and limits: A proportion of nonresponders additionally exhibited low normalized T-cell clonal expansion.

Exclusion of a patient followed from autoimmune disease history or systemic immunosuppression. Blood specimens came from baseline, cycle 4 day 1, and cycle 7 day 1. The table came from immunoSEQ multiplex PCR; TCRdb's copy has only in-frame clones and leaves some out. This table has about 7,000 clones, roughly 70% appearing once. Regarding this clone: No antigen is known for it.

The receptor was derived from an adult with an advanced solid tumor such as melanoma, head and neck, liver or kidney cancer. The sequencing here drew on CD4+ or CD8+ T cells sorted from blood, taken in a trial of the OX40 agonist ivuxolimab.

CDR3 nucleotide sequence: TGTGCCAGCAGCCCCCTGGGCAGGGGGGATAATGAGCAGTTCTTC. Protein sequence: CASSPLGRGDNEQFF. The chain is built from TRBV13 and TRBJ2-1, with a weak D call TRBD1 (7 bases). V lost 5 bases and J lost 7, with 18 bases in between. Germline CDR1 is PRHDT and CDR2 is FYEKMQ (reference sequence). This CDR3 comprises 15 residues. Full variable domain (outside the CDR3, taken from reference TRBV13 and TRBJ2-1): AAGVIQSPRHLIKEKRETATLKCYPIPRHDTVYWYQQGPGQDPQFLISFYEKMQSDKGSIPDRFSAQQFSDYHSELNMSSLELGDSALYFCASSPLGRGDNEQFFGPGTRLTVL.